This T cell receptor (beta chain) was captured in a study of shared clonotypes between healthy human individuals. Notes on this clone: The same CDR3 is also encoded by other DNA sequences in this sample.

CDR1 and CDR2 (germline): SQVTM, ANQGSEA. The CDR3 totals 11 residues. Trimming removed 7 bases from V and 5 bases from J, with 11 bases in between. Assay: immunoSEQ multiplex PCR; the TCRdb copy retains only in-frame clones and omits some. The sample has about 2.5 million clones, 85% to 95% seen once; the top ten hold 0.3% to 0.45%. The TCR originated in a man younger than 30 in good health. Some clones in this sample may be carry-over from other donors' samples. V and J are TRBV29-1 and TRBJ1-1; the D is unclear. Sequencing was carried out using naive CD4+ T cells from PBMCs. Noted subset: CD45RA+ positively selected. CDR3 protein: CSGTRGTEAFF. CDR3 sequence (DNA): TGCAGCGGGACTCGAGGGACTGAAGCTTTCTTT.